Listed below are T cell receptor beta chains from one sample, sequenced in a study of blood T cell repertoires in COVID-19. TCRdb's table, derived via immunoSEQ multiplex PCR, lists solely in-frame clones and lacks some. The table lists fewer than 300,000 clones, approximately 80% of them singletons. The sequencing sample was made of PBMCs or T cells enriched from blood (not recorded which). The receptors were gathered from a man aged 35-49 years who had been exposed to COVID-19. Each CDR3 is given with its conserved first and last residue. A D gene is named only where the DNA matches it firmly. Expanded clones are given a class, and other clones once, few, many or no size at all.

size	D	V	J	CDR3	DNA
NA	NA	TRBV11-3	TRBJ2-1	CASGTVTNEQFF	TGTGCCAGCGGAACAGTCACTAATGAGCAGTTCTTC
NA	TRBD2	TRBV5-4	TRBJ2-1	CASSKGLAGGVVGEQFF	TGTGCCAGCAGCAAGGGGCTAGCGGGAGGAGTTGTCGGTGAGCAGTTCTTC
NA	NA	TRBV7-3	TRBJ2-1	CASSLGGGFQFF	TGTGCCAGCAGCTTAGGGGGAGGTTTTCAGTTCTTC
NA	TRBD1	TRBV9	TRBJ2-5	CASSAGTDRETQYF	TGTGCCAGCAGCGCCGGGACAGACCGAGAGACCCAGTACTTC
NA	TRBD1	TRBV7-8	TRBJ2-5	CASSFFDLRGTGWQETQYF	TGTGCCAGCAGCTTTTTCGATTTACGGGGGACAGGTTGGCAAGAGACCCAGTACTTC
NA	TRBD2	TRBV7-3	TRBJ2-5	CASSSQAGVSETQYF	TGTGCCAGCAGCTCGCAAGCGGGAGTGTCAGAGACCCAGTACTTC
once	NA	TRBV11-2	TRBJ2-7	CASSLRSGPYEQYF	TGTGCCAGCAGCCTCCGTAGCGGACCCTACGAGCAGTACTTC
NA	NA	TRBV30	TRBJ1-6	CAWSYSSYNSPLHF	TGTGCCTGGAGTTATAGCTCCTATAATTCACCCCTCCACTTT
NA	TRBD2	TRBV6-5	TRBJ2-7	CASSPAGLTYEQYF	TGTGCCAGCAGCCCAGCGGGACTTACCTACGAGCAGTACTTC
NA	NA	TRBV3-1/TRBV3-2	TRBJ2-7	CASSQVGRVGEQYF	TGTGCCAGCAGCCAAGTCGGGCGGGTAGGTGAGCAGTACTTC
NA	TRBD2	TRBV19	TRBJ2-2	CASTPGLASTGELFF	TGTGCCAGTACCCCGGGACTAGCGAGTACCGGGGAGCTGTTTTTT
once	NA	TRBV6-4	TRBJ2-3	CATRLEAGSHDTQYF	TGTGCCACCAGATTGGAGGCGGGAAGCCACGATACGCAGTATTTT
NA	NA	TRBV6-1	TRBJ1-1	CASSEHPQVSRAFF	TGTGCCAGCAGTGAACATCCCCAGGTCTCGAGAGCTTTCTTT
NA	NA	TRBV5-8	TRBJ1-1	CASSEYEAFF	TGTGCCAGCAGCGAGTATGAAGCTTTCTTT
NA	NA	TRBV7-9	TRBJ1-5	CASSLYAGKPQHF	TGTGCCAGCAGCTTATACGCGGGGAAGCCCCAGCATTTT
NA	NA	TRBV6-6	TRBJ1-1	CASSYVGVEAFF	TGTGCCAGCAGTTACGTGGGAGTAGAAGCTTTCTTT
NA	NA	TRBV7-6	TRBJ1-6	CASSPRGAGSYNSPLHF	TGTGCCAGCAGCCCCCGCGGGGCAGGCTCCTATAATTCACCCCTCCACTTT
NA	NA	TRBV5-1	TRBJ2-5	CASSLGTTPRETQYF	TGCGCCAGCAGCTTGGGGACTACGCCACGGGAGACCCAGTACTTC
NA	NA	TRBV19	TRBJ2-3	CASKNSPYTDTQYF	TGTGCCAGTAAAAACAGCCCCTATACAGATACGCAGTATTTT
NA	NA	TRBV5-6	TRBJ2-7	CASSLAGVSYEQYF	TGTGCCAGCAGCTTGGCGGGGGTGTCCTACGAGCAGTACTTC
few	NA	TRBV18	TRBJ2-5	CASSRERETQYF	TGTGCCAGCTCGCGGGAACGAGAGACCCAGTACTTC
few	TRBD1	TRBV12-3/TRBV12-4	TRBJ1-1	CASSTGGTEAFF	TGTGCCAGCAGTACAGGGGGCACTGAAGCTTTCTTT
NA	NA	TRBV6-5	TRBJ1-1	CASSYFARVNTEAFF	TGTGCCAGCAGTTACTTTGCCAGGGTTAACACTGAAGCTTTCTTT
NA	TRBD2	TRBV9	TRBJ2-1	CASSETSGSRNEQFF	TGTGCCAGCAGCGAGACTAGCGGGAGTCGCAATGAGCAGTTCTTC
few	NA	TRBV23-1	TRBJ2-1	CASRYQEDEQFF	TGCGCCAGCCGTTACCAGGAGGATGAGCAGTTCTTC
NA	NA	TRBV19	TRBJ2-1	CASRPTRSSYNEQFF	TGTGCCAGTAGACCGACTAGAAGCTCCTACAATGAGCAGTTCTTC
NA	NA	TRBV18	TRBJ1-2	CASSPGRGAEGYTF	TGTGCCAGCTCACCCGGGCGGGGGGCTGAAGGCTACACCTTC
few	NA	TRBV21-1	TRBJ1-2	CASSPGGCGYTF	TGTGCCAGCAGTCCAGGGGGCTGTGGCTACACCTTC
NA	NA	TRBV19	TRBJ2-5	CASSPSEETQYF	TGTGCCAGTAGTCCCTCGGAAGAGACCCAGTACTTC
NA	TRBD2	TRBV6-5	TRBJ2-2	CASSYTPAGGTGELFF	TGTGCCAGCAGTTACACCCCAGCGGGAGGGACCGGGGAGCTGTTTTTT
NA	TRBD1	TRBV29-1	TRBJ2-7	CSVPGTGRHEQYF	TGCAGCGTCCCCGGGACAGGGCGGCACGAGCAGTACTTC
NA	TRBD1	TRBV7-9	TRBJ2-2	CASSTGQAHTGELFF	TGTGCCAGCAGCACGGGACAGGCGCACACCGGGGAGCTGTTTTTT
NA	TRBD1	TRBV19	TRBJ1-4	CASRPGQGRLAKLFF	TGTGCCAGTAGGCCGGGACAGGGTCGCCTGGCAAAACTGTTTTTT
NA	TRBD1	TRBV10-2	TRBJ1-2	CASSEDPGQQFNYGYTF	TGCGCCAGCAGTGAGGATCCGGGACAGCAGTTTAACTATGGCTACACCTTC
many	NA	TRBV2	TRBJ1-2	CASREGAYGYTF	TGTGCCAGCAGGGAGGGAGCGTATGGCTACACCTTC
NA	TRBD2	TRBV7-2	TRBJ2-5	CASSLGGGEGTQYF	TGTGCCAGCAGCTTAGGCGGAGGGGAGGGGACCCAGTACTTC
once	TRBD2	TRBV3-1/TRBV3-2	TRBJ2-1	CASSQALSSGKINEQFF	TGTGCCAGCAGCCAAGCCCTATCTAGCGGAAAAATCAATGAGCAGTTCTTC
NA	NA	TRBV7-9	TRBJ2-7	CASSQYEQYF	TGTGCCAGCAGCCAATACGAGCAGTACTTC
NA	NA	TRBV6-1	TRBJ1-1	CASSELGRGRTFF	TGTGCCAGCAGTGAATTGGGCAGGGGAAGGACTTTCTTT
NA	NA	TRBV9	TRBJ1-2	CASSPRQASYGYTF	TGTGCCAGCAGCCCCCGACAGGCCTCCTATGGCTACACCTTC
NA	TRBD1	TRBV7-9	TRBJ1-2	CASSRDSLNYGYTF	TGTGCCAGCAGCCGGGACAGCTTGAACTATGGCTACACCTTC
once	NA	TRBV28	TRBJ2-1	CASSFYEYEFF	TGTGCCAGCAGTTTTTACGAGTACGAGTTCTTC
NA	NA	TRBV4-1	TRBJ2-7	CASSQAAGPGEQYF	TGCGCCAGCAGCCAAGCCGCGGGACCTGGCGAGCAGTACTTC
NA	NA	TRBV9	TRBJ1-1	CASSADSRWTEAFF	TGTGCCAGCAGCGCCGACAGCAGGTGGACTGAAGCTTTCTTT
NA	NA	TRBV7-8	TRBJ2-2	CASSPSNTGELFF	TGTGCCAGCAGCCCCTCGAACACCGGGGAGCTGTTTTTT
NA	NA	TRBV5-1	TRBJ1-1	CASSTRGEINTEAFF	TGCGCCAGCAGCACCCGAGGAGAAATAAACACTGAAGCTTTCTTT
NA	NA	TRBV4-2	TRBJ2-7	CASSQDPGDSYEQYF	TGTGCCAGCAGCCAAGATCCAGGGGACTCCTACGAGCAGTACTTC
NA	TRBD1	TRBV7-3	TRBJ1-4	CASSATGQDNEKLFF	TGTGCCAGCAGCGCGACGGGACAGGATAATGAAAAACTGTTTTTT
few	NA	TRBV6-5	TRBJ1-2	CASSLQGTYGYTF	TGTGCCAGCAGCCTCCAGGGGACCTATGGCTACACCTTC
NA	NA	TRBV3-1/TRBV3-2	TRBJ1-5	CASSQEPWAGGNQPQHF	TGTGCCAGCAGCCAAGAACCATGGGCAGGGGGCAATCAGCCCCAGCATTTT
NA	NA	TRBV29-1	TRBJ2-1	CSVEGGSSYNEQFF	TGCAGCGTTGAAGGGGGCTCCTCCTACAATGAGCAGTTCTTC
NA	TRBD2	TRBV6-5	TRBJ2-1	CASSFRLADYRGFF	TGTGCCAGCAGTTTTAGACTAGCGGATTACAGGGGTTTCTTC
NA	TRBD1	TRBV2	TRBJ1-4	CASSDVGTGNEKLFF	TGTGCCAGCAGTGACGTCGGGACAGGGAATGAAAAACTGTTTTTT